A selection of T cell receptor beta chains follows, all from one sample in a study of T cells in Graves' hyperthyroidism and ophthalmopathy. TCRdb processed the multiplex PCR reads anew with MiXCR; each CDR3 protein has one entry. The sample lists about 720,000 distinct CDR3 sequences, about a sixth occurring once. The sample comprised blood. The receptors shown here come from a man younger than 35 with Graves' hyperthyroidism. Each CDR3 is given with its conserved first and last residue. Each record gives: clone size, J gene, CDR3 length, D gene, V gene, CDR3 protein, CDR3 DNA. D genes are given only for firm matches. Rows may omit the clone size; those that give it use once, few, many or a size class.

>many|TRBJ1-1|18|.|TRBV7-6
CASSLEQGGAQDDTEAFF
TGTGCCAGCAGCTTAGAACAGGGTGGGGCCCAGGACGACACTGAAGCTTTCTTT
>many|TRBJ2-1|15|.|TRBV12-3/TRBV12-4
CASSFADPTYNEQFF
TGTGCCAGCAGTTTCGCGGACCCTACGTACAATGAGCAGTTCTTC
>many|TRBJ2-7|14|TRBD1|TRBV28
CASSLLDRDHEQYF
TGTGCCAGCAGTCTCCTCGACAGGGACCACGAGCAGTACTTC
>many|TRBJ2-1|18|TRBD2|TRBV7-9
CASSGIWGLAGGHNEQFF
TGTGCCAGCAGCGGCATATGGGGACTAGCGGGAGGTCACAATGAGCAGTTCTTC
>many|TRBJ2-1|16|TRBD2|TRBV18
CASSPRGRSSYNEQFF
TGTGCCAGCTCACCGCGCGGGAGGAGCTCCTACAATGAGCAGTTCTTC
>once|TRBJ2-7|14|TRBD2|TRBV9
CASSPSGFAYEQYF
TGTGCCAGCAGTCCTAGCGGGTTCGCCTACGAGCAGTACTTC
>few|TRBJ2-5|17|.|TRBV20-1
CSAREARARGNQETQYF
TGCAGTGCTAGAGAGGCCCGGGCAAGGGGTAACCAAGAGACCCAGTACTTC
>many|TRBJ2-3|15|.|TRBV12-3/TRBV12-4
CASSRLLTSTDTQYF
TGTGCCAGCAGCCGACTGTTAACTAGCACAGATACGCAGTATTTT
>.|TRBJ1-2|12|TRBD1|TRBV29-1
CSGQTGGYGYTF
TGCAGCGGACAGACAGGGGGCTATGGCTACACCTTC
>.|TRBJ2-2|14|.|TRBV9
CASSARRLPGELFF
TGTGCCAGCAGCGCTAGGAGACTTCCCGGGGAGCTGTTTTTT
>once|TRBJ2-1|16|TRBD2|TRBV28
CASSLMTSGPYNEQFF
TGTGCCAGCAGTTTAATGACTAGCGGACCCTACAATGAGCAGTTCTTC
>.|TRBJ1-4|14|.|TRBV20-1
CSGELGPGLEKLFF
TGCAGCGGGGAACTAGGGCCGGGATTGGAAAAACTGTTTTTT
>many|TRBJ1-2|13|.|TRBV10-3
CAISELAGNGYTF
TGTGCCATCAGTGAACTGGCAGGGAATGGCTACACCTTC
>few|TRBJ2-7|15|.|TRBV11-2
CASSHGPVRDYEQYF
TGTGCCAGCAGCCACGGACCGGTTCGGGATTACGAGCAGTACTTC
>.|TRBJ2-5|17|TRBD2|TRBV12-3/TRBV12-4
CASSCGLAVPRRETQYF
TGTGCCAGCAGTTGCGGGCTAGCGGTTCCTCGCAGGGAGACCCAGTACTTC
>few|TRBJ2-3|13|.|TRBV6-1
CACRDESTDTQYF
TGTGCCTGCAGGGACGAGTCCACAGATACGCAGTATTTT
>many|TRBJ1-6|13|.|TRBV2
CASSDNSGSPLHF
TGTGCCAGCAGTGACAACAGCGGCTCACCCCTCCACTTT
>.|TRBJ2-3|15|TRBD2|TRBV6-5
CASSSPREGTDTQYF
TGTGCCAGCAGTTCACCTCGGGAGGGGACAGATACGCAGTATTTT
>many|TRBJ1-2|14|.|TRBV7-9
CASSLAVWEEGYTF
TGTGCCAGCAGCTTAGCAGTCTGGGAGGAGGGCTACACCTTC
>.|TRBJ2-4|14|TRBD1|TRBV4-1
CASSQGQGVHIQYF
TGCGCCAGCAGCCAAGGACAGGGGGTACACATTCAGTACTTC
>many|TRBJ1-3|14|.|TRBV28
CASSPVSSGNTIYF
TGTGCCAGCAGCCCAGTTAGTTCCGGAAACACCATATATTTT
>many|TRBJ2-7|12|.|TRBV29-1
CSVMDQTYEQYF
TGCAGCGTGATGGACCAGACCTACGAGCAGTACTTC
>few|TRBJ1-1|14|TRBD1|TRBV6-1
CASRDRETNTEAFF
TGTGCCAGCAGGGACAGGGAGACGAACACTGAAGCTTTCTTT
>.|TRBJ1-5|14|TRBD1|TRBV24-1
CATQTGVGAGPQHF
TGTGCCACCCAAACAGGGGTGGGAGCGGGGCCCCAGCATTTT
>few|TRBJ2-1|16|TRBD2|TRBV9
CASSTLAGISYNEQFF
TGTGCCAGCAGCACCTTAGCGGGGATCTCCTACAATGAGCAGTTCTTC
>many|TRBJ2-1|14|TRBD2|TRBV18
CASRTGTTVNEQFF
TGTGCCAGCCGCACCGGGACTACGGTCAATGAGCAGTTCTTC
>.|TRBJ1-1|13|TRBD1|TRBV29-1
CSVVTGSDTEAFF
TGCAGCGTTGTGACAGGGTCGGACACTGAAGCTTTCTTT
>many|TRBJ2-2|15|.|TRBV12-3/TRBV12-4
CASTPFRAVTGELFF
TGTGCCAGCACCCCTTTCAGGGCGGTCACCGGGGAGCTGTTTTTT
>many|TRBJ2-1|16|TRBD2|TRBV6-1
CASSLLAGGKYNEQFF
TGTGCCAGCAGTCTTCTAGCGGGAGGAAAATACAATGAGCAGTTCTTC
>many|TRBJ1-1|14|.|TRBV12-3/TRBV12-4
CASRQARGGSEAFF
TGTGCCAGCCGACAGGCTCGCGGGGGGAGTGAAGCTTTCTTT
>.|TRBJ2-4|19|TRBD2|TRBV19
CASSTWTSGAKLAKNIQYF
TGTGCCAGTAGTACCTGGACTAGCGGGGCTAAACTAGCCAAAAACATTCAGTACTTC
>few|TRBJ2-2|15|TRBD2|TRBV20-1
CSARLAGDFTGELFF
TGCAGTGCTAGATTGGCGGGAGACTTCACCGGGGAGCTGTTTTTT
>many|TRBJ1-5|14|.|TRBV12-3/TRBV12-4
CASSRASSNQPQHF
TGTGCCAGCAGCAGGGCTTCCAGCAATCAGCCCCAGCATTTT
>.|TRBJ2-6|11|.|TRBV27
CASSFPTKRPF
TGTGCCAGCAGTTTCCCGACAAAGAGACCTTTC
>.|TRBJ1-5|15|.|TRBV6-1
CASVPGSHSNQPQHF
TGTGCCAGCGTCCCTGGCAGCCATAGCAATCAGCCCCAGCATTTT
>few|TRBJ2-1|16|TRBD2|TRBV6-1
CASSPFTSGGMNEQFF
TGTGCCAGCAGCCCATTTACTAGCGGGGGAATGAATGAGCAGTTCTTC
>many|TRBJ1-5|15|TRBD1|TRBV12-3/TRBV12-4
CASSLGDRGGQPQHF
TGTGCCAGCAGTTTAGGGGACAGGGGAGGGCAGCCCCAGCATTTT
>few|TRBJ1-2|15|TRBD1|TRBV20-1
CSALGDSPANYGYTF
TGCAGTGCTTTAGGGGACAGCCCAGCTAACTATGGCTACACCTTC
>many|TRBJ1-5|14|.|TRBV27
CASSQQGIEQPQHF
TGTGCCAGCAGCCAACAGGGAATAGAACAGCCCCAGCATTTT
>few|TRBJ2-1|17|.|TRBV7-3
CASSLDGARGDGNEQFF
TGTGCCAGCAGCTTAGACGGGGCGAGAGGGGATGGCAATGAGCAGTTCTTC
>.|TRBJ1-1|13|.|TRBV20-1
CSARVITGTEAFF
TGCAGTGCTAGGGTAATTACGGGGACTGAAGCTTTCTTT
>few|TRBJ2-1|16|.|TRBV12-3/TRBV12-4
CASSFVAVFTYNEQFF
TGTGCCAGCAGTTTCGTGGCAGTTTTTACCTACAATGAGCAGTTCTTC
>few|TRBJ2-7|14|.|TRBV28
CVSISGGTSYEQYF
TGTGTCAGCATCTCGGGCGGGACTTCCTACGAGCAGTACTTC
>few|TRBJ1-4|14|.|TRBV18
CASSPNEGAEKLFF
TGTGCCAGCTCACCAAATGAGGGAGCCGAAAAACTGTTTTTT
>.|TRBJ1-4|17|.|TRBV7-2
CASSFGLSSAGKEKLFF
TGTGCCAGCAGCTTCGGTTTGAGCTCGGCAGGGAAAGAAAAACTGTTTTTT
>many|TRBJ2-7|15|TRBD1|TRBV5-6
CASSSRTGPLYEQYF
TGTGCCAGCAGCTCCCGGACAGGGCCCCTCTACGAGCAGTACTTC
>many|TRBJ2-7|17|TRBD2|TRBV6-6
CASSYDTTSGISYEQYF
TGTGCCAGCAGTTACGACACGACTAGCGGCATCTCCTACGAGCAGTACTTC
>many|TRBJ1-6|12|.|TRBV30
CAWSEGGSPLHF
TGTGCCTGGAGTGAGGGTGGTTCACCCCTCCACTTT
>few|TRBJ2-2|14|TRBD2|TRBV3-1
CASSPTREDGELFF
TGTGCCAGCAGCCCAACGCGGGAGGACGGGGAGCTGTTTTTT
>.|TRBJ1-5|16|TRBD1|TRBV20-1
CSAKGQGSIRRSPQHF
TGCAGTGCTAAAGGACAGGGGTCAATTCGGAGGTCCCCCCAGCATTTT
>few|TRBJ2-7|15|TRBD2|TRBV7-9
CASSYRASGAYEQYF
TGTGCCAGCAGCTACCGGGCTAGCGGGGCCTACGAGCAGTACTTC
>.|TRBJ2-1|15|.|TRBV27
CASSLPGLAGDEQFF
TGTGCCAGCAGCCTCCCTGGGCTAGCAGGGGATGAGCAGTTCTTC
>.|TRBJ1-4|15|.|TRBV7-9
CASSEERGTNEKLFF
TGTGCCAGCAGCGAGGAGAGGGGGACTAATGAAAAACTGTTTTTT
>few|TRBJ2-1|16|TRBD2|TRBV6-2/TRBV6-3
CASRGLAGQLVAEQFF
TGTGCCAGCAGAGGACTAGCGGGGCAGTTAGTTGCTGAGCAGTTCTTC
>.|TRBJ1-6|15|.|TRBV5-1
CASSLDPLPNSPLHF
TGCGCCAGCAGCTTGGATCCACTCCCGAATTCACCCCTCCACTTT